Shown below are 28 T cell receptor beta chains from a single sample sequenced in a study of CXCR3-negative and CXCR3-positive naive CD8 T cells. The study made its TRB cDNA libraries by 5' RACE, adding UMI labels. TCRdb re-called the 5' RACE reads; one entry per CDR3 protein, DNA not given. This specimen shows about 23,000 distinct CDR3 sequences; the ten leading clones hold more than 15%. Sequencing input: memory CD8+ T cells from blood. Receptor source: a human donor in good health. Some clones in this sample may be carry-over from other donors' samples.

In terms of frequency, this clonotype is medium-sized. The V gene is TRBV7-9, the J gene TRBJ2-3; TCRdb calls TRBD2, which cannot be checked without DNA. This CDR3 region has 17 residues. In germline, CDR1 is SEHNR, CDR2 FQNEAQ (reference sequence). This CDR3 is CASSRGGLAGVTDTQYF.

The chain couples TRBV7-9 to TRBJ1-1; TCRdb's assignment of TRBD1 cannot be checked, as there is no DNA. CDR3 length: 15 amino acids. Germline V gene lookup returns CDR1 SEHNR and CDR2 FQNEAQ (reference sequence). The CDR3 sequence: CASSPMTGVITEAFF. The whole variable domain, remainder taken from reference TRBV7-9 and TRBJ1-1, is DTGVSQNPRHKITKRGQNVTFRCDPISEHNRLYWYRQTLGQGPEFLTYFQNEAQLEKSRLLSDRFSAERPKGSFSTLEIQRTEQGDSAMYLCASSPMTGVITEAFFGQGTRLTVV.

This sequence joins TRBV4-1 and TRBJ2-2; there is no DNA to check the TCRdb D call of TRBD1. This CDR3 comprises 16 residues. CDR1 MGHRA and CDR2 YSYEKL come from the germline V gene. This CDR3 reads CASSHPKSQASGELFF.

V and J are TRBV20-1 and TRBJ2-3. CDR3 length equals 15 residues. CDR1 and CDR2 from the germline V gene are DFQATT and SNEGSKA (reference sequence). The chain's CDR3 is CSASLRGLSTDTQYF.

The rearrangement links TRBV20-1 to TRBJ1-5; TCRdb lists TRBD1, though no DNA is available to test this call. The CDR3 runs to 15 residues. Germline CDR1 is DFQATT and CDR2 is SNEGSKA (reference sequence). The CDR3 sequence is CSARDVGASNQPQHF.

The rearrangement joins TRBV6-6 to TRBJ1-6; TCRdb calls TRBD1, which cannot be checked without DNA. The CDR3 totals 20 residues. Per germline, CDR1 MNHNY and CDR2 SVGAGI (reference sequence). The CDR3 loop is CASSDSTGLGKSSYNSPLHF.

J is TRBJ2-7 and V is TRBV6-6; TCRdb's D call of TRBD1 is untestable without DNA. This CDR3 contains 15 residues. Looked up from germline, CDR1 is MNHNY and CDR2 is SVGAGI (reference sequence). The CDR3 here is CASSHVGTGGYEQYF.

V is TRBV20-1 and J is TRBJ1-2; TCRdb selects TRBD1, and the lack of DNA leaves this call unchecked. CDR1 and CDR2 (germline): DFQATT, SNEGSKA (reference sequence). This CDR3 contains 12 residues. CDR3 residues: CSASGTDYGYTF.

The rearrangement uses TRBV12-3 or TRBV12-4 and TRBJ2-3; the D call of TRBD1 rests on TCRdb alone, since no DNA is present to check it. The CDR3 runs to 14 residues. CDR3 loop: CASSLAGAADTQYF.

The V and J genes are TRBV29-1 and TRBJ2-7; TCRdb outputs TRBD1, but without DNA this stays unchecked. The CDR3 totals 13 residues. Germline loops: CDR1 SQVTM, CDR2 ANQGSEA. The CDR3: CSVDTGDINEQYF.

The chain employs TRBV29-1 and TRBJ2-3. The germline V gene encodes CDR1 SQVTM and CDR2 ANQGSEA. This CDR3 spans 14 amino acids. This CDR3 reads CSVLWTVSTDTQYF.

This sequence joins TRBV12-3 or TRBV12-4 and TRBJ2-1. This CDR3 contains 14 residues. CDR3 protein: CASSLAHQYNEQFF.

This clonotype is deemed medium-sized (0.01 to 0.1%) by its frequency. This chain joins TRBV6-2 or TRBV6-3 and TRBJ2-7; TCRdb gives TRBD1 as the D gene, but with no DNA this cannot be confirmed. The CDR3 consists of 14 residues. Per germline, CDR1 MNHEY and CDR2 SVGEGT. The chain's CDR3 is CASSYEGQHYEQYF.

This chain connects TRBV12-3 or TRBV12-4 to TRBJ2-5; absent DNA, TCRdb's TRBD1 call cannot be checked. The CDR3 totals 12 residues. CDR3: CASSSGAETQYF.

V is TRBV7-2 and J is TRBJ2-5; no DNA is available, so the TRBD2 call from TCRdb remains unchecked. From germline, CDR1 is SGHTA and CDR2 FQGNSA. The CDR3 has 15 residues. CDR3 amino acids: CASSFGASGVETQYF. Complete variable domain (other parts from reference TRBV7-2 and TRBJ2-5): GAGVSQSPSNKVTEKGKDVELRCDPISGHTALYWYRQSLGQGLEFLIYFQGNSAPDKSGLPSDRFSAERTGGSVSTLTIQRTQQEDSAVYLCASSFGASGVETQYFGPGTRLLVL.

The rearrangement uses TRBV7-9 and TRBJ1-4; the TCRdb call, TRBD1, lacks DNA for checking. The germline CDR1 and CDR2 sequences are SEHNR and FQNEAQ (reference sequence). The CDR3 loop spans 15 amino acids. CDR3 in amino acids: CASSQRDGLNEKLFF.

The CDR3 region is CAISDRTGDDYEQYF. The gene calls are TRBV10-3 and TRBJ2-7; TCRdb indicates TRBD1, and absent DNA this call remains unverified. The CDR3 loop spans 15 amino acids. Per the germline V gene, CDR1 is ENHRY and CDR2 is SYGVKD.

The V gene is TRBV7-2, the J gene TRBJ2-1; TCRdb selects TRBD2, and the lack of DNA leaves this call unchecked. The CDR3 length is 15 residues. Germline V gives CDR1 SGHTA, CDR2 FQGNSA. The CDR3 is CASSALSGSYNEQFF.

CDR3 sequence: CASSVEGYQETQYF. V is TRBV6-1 and J is TRBJ2-5. There are 14 residues in the CDR3. Germline lookup yields CDR1 MNHNS and CDR2 SASEGT.

The CDR3 sequence: CSARSRTGGRYNSPLHF. The chain couples TRBV20-1 to TRBJ1-6; the D call of TRBD1 rests on TCRdb alone, since no DNA is present to check it. The CDR3 is made up of 17 amino acids. Germline lookup yields CDR1 DFQATT and CDR2 SNEGSKA (reference sequence).

The gene calls are TRBV4-2 and TRBJ1-1; the D call of TRBD1 rests on TCRdb alone, since no DNA is present to check it. This CDR3 is 12 amino acids long. Germline loops: CDR1 LGHNA, CDR2 YNFKEQ. CDR3 loop: CASSPPGAKAFF.

The CDR3 is CASSLARTEAFF. The V call is TRBV5-5, the J call TRBJ1-1. CDR1 is SGHKS and CDR2 is YYEKEE in the germline V gene (reference sequence). This CDR3 region has 12 residues.

This sequence joins TRBV29-1 and TRBJ2-7; TCRdb calls TRBD1, which cannot be checked without DNA. This CDR3 is 14 amino acids long. Looked up from germline, CDR1 is SQVTM and CDR2 is ANQGSEA. The CDR3 loop reads CSVVGTGGDYEQYF.

The chain employs TRBV4-1 and TRBJ2-7. This CDR3 contains 13 residues. The germline CDR1 and CDR2 sequences are MGHRA and YSYEKL. The CDR3 reads CASSTGRFYEQYF.

The genes are TRBV30 and TRBJ2-7; TCRdb's D gene call, TRBD1, goes unchecked for lack of DNA. The CDR3 is made up of 14 amino acids. Germline CDR1 GTSNPN, CDR2 SVGIG (reference sequence). The CDR3 reads CAWSHRDSVYEQYF.

The chain recombines TRBV9 with TRBJ2-5; TCRdb indicates TRBD1, and absent DNA this call remains unverified. This CDR3 is 17 amino acids long. Germline V CDR1 and CDR2: SGDLS, YYNGEE. The CDR3 here is CASSVDPGQYHQETQYF.

J is TRBJ2-3 and V is TRBV11-1. Germline values: CDR1 SGHAT, CDR2 FQDESV (reference sequence). This CDR3 is built from 11 residues. The CDR3: CASSRTDTQYF.

The chain employs TRBV29-1 and TRBJ1-1; without DNA, the TCRdb call of TRBD1 cannot be checked. The CDR3 consists of 16 residues. Germline CDR1 SQVTM, CDR2 ANQGSEA. The CDR3 region is CSVIKRTGEANTEAFF.